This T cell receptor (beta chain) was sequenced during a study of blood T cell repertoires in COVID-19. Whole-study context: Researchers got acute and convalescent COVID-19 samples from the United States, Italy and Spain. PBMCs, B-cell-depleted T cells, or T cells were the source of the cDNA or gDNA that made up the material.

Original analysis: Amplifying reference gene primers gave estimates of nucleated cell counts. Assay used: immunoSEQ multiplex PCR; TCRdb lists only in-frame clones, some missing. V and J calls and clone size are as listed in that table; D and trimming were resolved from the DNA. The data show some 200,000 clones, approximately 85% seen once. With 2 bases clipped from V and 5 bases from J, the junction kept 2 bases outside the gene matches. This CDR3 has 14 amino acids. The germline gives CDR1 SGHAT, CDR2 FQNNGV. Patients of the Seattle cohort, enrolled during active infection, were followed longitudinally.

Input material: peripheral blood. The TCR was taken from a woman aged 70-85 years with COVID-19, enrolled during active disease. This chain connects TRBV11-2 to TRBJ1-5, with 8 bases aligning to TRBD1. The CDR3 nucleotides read TGTGCCAGCAGCTTAACGGACAGGGATCAGCCCCAGCATTTT. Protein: CASSLTDRDQPQHF.